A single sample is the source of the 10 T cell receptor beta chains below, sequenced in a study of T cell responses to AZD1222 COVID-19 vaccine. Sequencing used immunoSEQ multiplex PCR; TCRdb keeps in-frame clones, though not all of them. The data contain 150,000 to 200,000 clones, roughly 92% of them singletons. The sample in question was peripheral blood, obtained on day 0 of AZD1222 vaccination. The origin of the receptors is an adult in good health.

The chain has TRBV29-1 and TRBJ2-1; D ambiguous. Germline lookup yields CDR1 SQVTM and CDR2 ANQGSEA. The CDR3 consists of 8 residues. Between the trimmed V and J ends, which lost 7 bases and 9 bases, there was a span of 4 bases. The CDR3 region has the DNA TGCAGCGGGGGTGAGCAGTTCTTC. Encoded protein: CSGGEQFF.

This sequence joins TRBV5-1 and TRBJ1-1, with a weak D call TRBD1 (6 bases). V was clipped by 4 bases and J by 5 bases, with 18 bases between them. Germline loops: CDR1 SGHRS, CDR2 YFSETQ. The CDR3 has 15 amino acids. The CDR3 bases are TGCGCCAGCAGCGCGGGGAACAGGGAAGGAACTGAAGCTTTCTTT. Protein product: CASSAGNREGTEAFF.

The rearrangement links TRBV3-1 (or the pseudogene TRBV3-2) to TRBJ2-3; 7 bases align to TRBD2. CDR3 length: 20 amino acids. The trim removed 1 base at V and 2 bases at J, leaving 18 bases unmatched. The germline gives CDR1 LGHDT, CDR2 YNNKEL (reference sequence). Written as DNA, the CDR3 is TGTGCCAGCAGCCAAGTATTTTCCTCGCCGGGGCGGGGGTACACAGATACGCAGTATTTT. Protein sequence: CASSQVFSSPGRGYTDTQYF.

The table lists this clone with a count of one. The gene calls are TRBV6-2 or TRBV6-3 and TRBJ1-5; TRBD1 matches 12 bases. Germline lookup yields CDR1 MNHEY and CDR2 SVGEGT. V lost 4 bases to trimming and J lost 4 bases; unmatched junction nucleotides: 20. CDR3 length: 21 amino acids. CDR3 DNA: TGTGCCAGCAGTTCTCCATCCCGGGACAGGGGGCGAGGCGGCCGTAATCAGCCCCAGCATTTT. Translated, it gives CASSSPSRDRGRGGRNQPQHF.

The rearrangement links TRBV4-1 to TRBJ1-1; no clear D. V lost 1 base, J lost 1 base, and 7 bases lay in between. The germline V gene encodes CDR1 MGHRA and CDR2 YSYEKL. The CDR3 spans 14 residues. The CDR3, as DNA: TGCGCCAGCAGCCAAGTCACCAGGAACACTGAAGCTTTCTTT. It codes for CASSQVTRNTEAFF.

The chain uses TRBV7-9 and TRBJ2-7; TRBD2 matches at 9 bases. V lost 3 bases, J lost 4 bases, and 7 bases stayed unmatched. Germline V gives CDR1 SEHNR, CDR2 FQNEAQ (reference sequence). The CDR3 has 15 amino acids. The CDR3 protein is CASSFPSGVLYEQYF. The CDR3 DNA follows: TGTGCCAGCAGCTTTCCTAGCGGGGTTCTGTACGAGCAGTACTTC.

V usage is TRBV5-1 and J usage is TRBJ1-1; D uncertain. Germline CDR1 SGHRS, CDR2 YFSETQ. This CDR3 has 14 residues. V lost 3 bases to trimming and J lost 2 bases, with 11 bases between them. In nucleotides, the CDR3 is TGCGCCAGCAGCTCAGATACCCTAAACACTGAAGCTTTCTTT. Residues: CASSSDTLNTEAFF. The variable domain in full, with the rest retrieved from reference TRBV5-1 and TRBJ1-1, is KAGVTQTPRYLIKTRGQQVTLSCSPISGHRSVSWYQQTPGQGLQFLFEYFSETQRNKGNFPGRFSGRQFSNSRSEMNVSTLELGDSALYLCASSSDTLNTEAFFGQGTRLTVV.

The CDR3 loop is CASSLDWTSNQPQHF. The CDR3 region has the DNA TGTGCCAGCAGCTTAGATTGGACGTCAAATCAGCCCCAGCATTTT. The chain uses TRBV7-2 and TRBJ1-5; D ambiguous. The V gene lost 1 base and the J gene lost 4 bases, with 11 bases spanning the gap. This CDR3 comprises 15 residues. The germline V gene has CDR1 SGHTA and CDR2 FQGNSA.

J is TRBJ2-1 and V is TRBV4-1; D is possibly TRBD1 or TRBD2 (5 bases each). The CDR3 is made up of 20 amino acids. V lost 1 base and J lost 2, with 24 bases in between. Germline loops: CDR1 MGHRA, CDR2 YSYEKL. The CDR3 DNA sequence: TGCGCCAGCAGCCAAGTTAGAGGGGCGTTGTTAAGGGGTACCTACAATGAGCAGTTCTTC. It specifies CASSQVRGALLRGTYNEQFF.

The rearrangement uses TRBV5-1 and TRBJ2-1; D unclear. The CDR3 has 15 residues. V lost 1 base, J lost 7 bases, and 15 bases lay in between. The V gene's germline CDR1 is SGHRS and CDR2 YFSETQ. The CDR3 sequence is CASSLREIGWNEQFF. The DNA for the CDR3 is TGCGCCAGCAGCTTGAGAGAGATAGGGTGGAATGAGCAGTTCTTC.